The rows below give T cell receptor beta chains drawn from one sample of a study of shared clonotypes between healthy human individuals. Sequencing was performed with immunoSEQ multiplex PCR; in TCRdb, only in-frame clones are kept and a portion is missing. The table shows roughly 2.5 million clones, with approximately 90% occurring only once. The specimen was naive CD4+ T cells sorted from blood. The receptors were gathered from a young man in good health. CDR3s include the opening cysteine and the closing phenylalanine or tryptophan. A D gene is named only where the DNA matches it firmly. Clone size is given for some rows only: seen once, a few or many times, or a class if the clone is expanded.

v_gene	j_gene	abundance	d_gene	CDR3nt	CDR3aa
TRBV5-6	TRBJ2-4	once	TRBD1	TGTGCCAGCAGCTGGGGTAAGAGAGGGGGCGACCTTGACATTCAGTACTTC	CASSWGKRGGDLDIQYF
TRBV7-2	TRBJ2-5	-	TRBD1	TGTGCCAGCAGCCCGGGGACAGGCCCCTCGAAGACCCAGTACTTC	CASSPGTGPSKTQYF
TRBV11-2	TRBJ1-3	-	-	TGTGCCAGCAGCTCCTGGTCCTCTGGAAACACCATATATTTT	CASSSWSSGNTIYF
TRBV19	TRBJ1-5	-	-	TGTGCCAGTTACCCTACAGGGTCAGGACAGCCCCAGCATTTT	CASYPTGSGQPQHF
TRBV5-1	TRBJ2-7	-	-	TGCGCCAGCCTTGAGGGACCCCACTCCTACGAGCAGTACTTC	CASLEGPHSYEQYF
TRBV16	TRBJ2-1	-	TRBD2	TGTGCCAGCAGCCAATTGACTAGCGGGCTTAATGAGCAGTTCTTC	CASSQLTSGLNEQFF
TRBV6-5	TRBJ1-1	-	-	TGTGCCAGCAGTTATAACAGGGAAGGGTACGCGGCTTTCTTT	CASSYNREGYAAFF
TRBV5-8	TRBJ2-3	once	-	TGTGCCAGCAGCTCCGGGGGTTCAGGAACAGATACGCAGTATTTT	CASSSGGSGTDTQYF
TRBV11-3	TRBJ2-7	-	-	TGTGCCAGCAGCTTAGTTGCAGGACCTGCCTACGAGCAGTACTTC	CASSLVAGPAYEQYF
TRBV19	TRBJ1-5	-	-	TGTGCCAGTATGGGGGGGGGCACTATAAGCAATCAGCCCCAGCATTTT	CASMGGGTISNQPQHF
TRBV6-5	TRBJ2-3	-	-	TGTGCCAGCAGTCGGACAAGTCACACAGATACGCAGTATTTT	CASSRTSHTDTQYF
TRBV18	TRBJ2-2	-	TRBD2	TGTGCCAGCTCACCATCACTAGCGGTGAACACCGGGGAGCTGTTTTTT	CASSPSLAVNTGELFF
TRBV18	TRBJ1-4	-	-	TGTGCCAGCTCAGCAGGGCTAATGGAAGAAAAACTGTTTTTT	CASSAGLMEEKLFF
TRBV5-1	TRBJ1-1	-	TRBD1	TGCGCCAGCAGTGAACAGGGGTTAACTGAAGCTTTCTTT	CASSEQGLTEAFF
TRBV30	TRBJ2-7	-	TRBD1	TGTGCCTGGAGTCGACAGGGGGGTTCCTACGAGCAGTACTTC	CAWSRQGGSYEQYF
TRBV13	TRBJ2-3	-	-	TGTGCGGCCGGGACATTTGTGCGAGATACGCAGTATTTT	CAAGTFVRDTQYF
TRBV29-1	TRBJ2-3	-	TRBD2	TGCAGCGCCAGACTAGCGGGGGAGGGTACGCAGTATTTT	CSARLAGEGTQYF
TRBV11-2	TRBJ1-6	-	-	TGTGCCAGCAGCTTAGGGCTGACAGTCTCTAATTCACCCCTCCACTTT	CASSLGLTVSNSPLHF
TRBV19	TRBJ1-2	-	TRBD1	TGTGCCAGTAGTATCGGGACAGGGGGAGGCTACACCTTC	CASSIGTGGGYTF
TRBV7-2	TRBJ2-3	-	-	TGTGCCAGCAGCTTAGCTTTGCGGTACACAGATACGCAGTATTTT	CASSLALRYTDTQYF
TRBV5-5	TRBJ2-3	-	-	TGTGCCAGCAGCTTAGGGGTTGGGAGCGGGACAGATACGCAGTATTTT	CASSLGVGSGTDTQYF
TRBV7-3	TRBJ2-7	-	-	TGTGCCAGCAGCCCCTCACACTCAGAATGGGACGAGCAGTACTTC	CASSPSHSEWDEQYF
TRBV6-5	TRBJ2-2	-	-	TGTGCCAGCAGTTACTCCCGCCGAGGGGAGCTGTTTTTT	CASSYSRRGELFF
TRBV6-1	TRBJ2-5	-	-	TGTGCCAGCAGTGGAAGCACGTGGGGAGAGACCCAGTACTTC	CASSGSTWGETQYF
TRBV19	TRBJ2-2	-	-	TGTGCCAGTAGGGGCTCACAGGGGAGGACCGGGGAGCTGTTTTTT	CASRGSQGRTGELFF
TRBV27	TRBJ1-5	few	TRBD1	TGTGCCAGCAGCGGACAGGGTTTAAGTCAGCCCCAGCATTTT	CASSGQGLSQPQHF
TRBV16	TRBJ2-3	-	TRBD2	TGTGCCAGCAGCCAATCTAGCGGGAGCACAGATACGCAGTATTTT	CASSQSSGSTDTQYF
TRBV6-1	TRBJ2-6	-	-	TGTGCCAGCAGTGGCGGCACGATTACAGGCTCTGGGGCCAACGTCCTGACTTTC	CASSGGTITGSGANVLTF
TRBV27	TRBJ1-1	-	-	TGTGCCAGCAGTTTTAGATGGGACACTGAAGCTTTCTTT	CASSFRWDTEAFF
TRBV7-9	TRBJ2-3	-	TRBD1	TGTGCCAGCAGCTTAGTCGGGGCAGGGGGCGGCACAGATACGCAGTATTTT	CASSLVGAGGGTDTQYF
TRBV7-3	TRBJ2-3	-	-	TGTGCCAGCACCCCCGGGGGTGCTAGCACAGATACGCAGTATTTT	CASTPGGASTDTQYF
TRBV13	TRBJ2-5	-	TRBD2	TGTGCCAGCAGCTTTAGCGGGGGGGGGAAGACCCAGTACTTC	CASSFSGGGKTQYF
TRBV15	TRBJ1-3	-	-	TGTGCCACCAGCAGAGACGCCCTAGGTGGAAACACCATATATTTT	CATSRDALGGNTIYF
TRBV5-5	TRBJ2-1	-	TRBD2	TGTGCCAGCAGCTTGGTACTAGCGGGAACCTACAATGAGCAGTTCTTC	CASSLVLAGTYNEQFF
TRBV7-9	TRBJ2-3	few	TRBD1	TGTGCCAGCAGCGTCGGACAGGGAGTTGATGGAGATACGCAGTATTTT	CASSVGQGVDGDTQYF
TRBV7-9	TRBJ2-3	-	TRBD2	TGTGCCAGCAGCGTAACTAGCGGGAGCGGCACAGATACGCAGTATTTT	CASSVTSGSGTDTQYF
TRBV7-6	TRBJ2-5	-	-	TGTGCCAGCAGCTTAGGTCCGGACAGCCAAGAGACCCAGTACTTC	CASSLGPDSQETQYF
TRBV27	TRBJ2-1	-	TRBD2	TGTGCCAGCAGTTTATCGGGTAGCGGGAGGGGTAATGAGCAGTTCTTC	CASSLSGSGRGNEQFF
TRBV5-4	TRBJ1-3	once	TRBD1	TGTGCCAGCAGCTTGGCCAAGGACAGGGGGGATGGAAACACCATATATTTT	CASSLAKDRGDGNTIYF
TRBV5-1	TRBJ1-4	-	-	TGCGCCAGCAGCTTTCTCCCGGGGTCTAATGAAAAACTGTTTTTT	CASSFLPGSNEKLFF
TRBV9	TRBJ2-7	-	TRBD1	TGTGCCAGCAGCGCCGGGACAGGGGGCTACGAGCAGTACTTC	CASSAGTGGYEQYF
TRBV5-1	TRBJ2-1	once	-	TGCGCCAGCAGCTTCGACAGGCCCTACAATGAGCAGTTCTTC	CASSFDRPYNEQFF
TRBV6-5	TRBJ2-7	-	TRBD1	TGTGCCAGCAGTTACTCGAGGACAGGGCTTTCCTACGAGCAGTACTTC	CASSYSRTGLSYEQYF
TRBV19	TRBJ1-3	-	-	TGTGCCAGTAGTGCCACAAACACCATATATTTT	CASSATNTIYF
TRBV6-6	TRBJ2-1	-	-	TGTGCCAGCAGTAAGCGGGCTTACAATGAGCAGTTCTTC	CASSKRAYNEQFF
TRBV5-1	TRBJ2-7	-	-	TGCGCCAGCAGCTTGAACCCCGCGGGTATCGACGAGCAGTACTTC	CASSLNPAGIDEQYF
TRBV7-3	TRBJ1-1	-	TRBD1	TGTGCCAGCAGAAAAACAGGGGTCACTGAAGCTTTCTTT	CASRKTGVTEAFF
TRBV5-5	TRBJ1-1	once	-	TGTGCCAGCAGCTTTGGTGAGGGTTTGAACACTGAAGCTTTCTTT	CASSFGEGLNTEAFF
TRBV6-1	TRBJ1-5	-	-	TGTGCCAGCGAGTGGGGCGATAGCAATCAGCCCCAGCATTTT	CASEWGDSNQPQHF
TRBV9	TRBJ1-1	-	-	TGTGCCAGCAGCGTAGTGACGGGGGGGACTGAAGCTTTCTTT	CASSVVTGGTEAFF
TRBV19	TRBJ2-5	-	-	TGTGCCAGTAGTATAGCCGTTGCTAGCAGGGAGACCCAGTACTTC	CASSIAVASRETQYF
TRBV18	TRBJ2-3	few	TRBD1	TGTGCCAGCTCACCGGGACAGGGACGCACAGATACGCAGTATTTT	CASSPGQGRTDTQYF
TRBV5-1	TRBJ1-1	-	-	TGCGCCAGCAGCTTGGGGGATACAGGTGAAGCTTTCTTT	CASSLGDTGEAFF
TRBV5-4	TRBJ2-3	-	-	TGTGCCAGCAGCGAGGGAAGGGGGACAGATACGCAGTATTTT	CASSEGRGTDTQYF
TRBV18	TRBJ1-6	-	TRBD1	TGTGCCAGCGCAGCGACAGGGTTCAATTCACCCCTCCACTTT	CASAATGFNSPLHF